The entry that follows covers one T cell receptor beta chain sequence. Its antigen is unidentified. This entry comes from a study of cytomegalovirus exposure and HLA in healthy donors. Study-wide results and limits: A reported reduction in N-insertions relative to the roughly 610-donor mean was seen in an Asian-associated ancestry cluster in a later analysis.

The PCR employed 60 Vbeta primers together with 13 Jbeta primers. Sequencing used immunoSEQ multiplex PCR; TCRdb keeps in-frame clones, though not all of them. This table has about 140,000 clones, about 80% appearing once. The TCR sequence derives from a man aged 40-49 years in good health and CMV-seronegative. Sequenced sample: PBMCs.

The chain's CDR3 is CASSLRQGSLGEQFF. The CDR3 nucleotides read TGTGCCAGCAGCTTACGACAGGGGTCGTTAGGTGAGCAGTTCTTC. The chain couples TRBV7-3 to TRBJ2-1, with 8 bases fitting TRBD1. The germline CDR1 and CDR2 sequences are SGHTA and FQGTGA. CDR3 length: 15 residues. V was pared by 2 bases and J by 9 bases, with 9 bases of the junction left unmatched.